This T cell receptor (beta chain) emerged from a study of shared clonotypes between healthy human individuals. Every donor was a Caucasian adult from Nashville, Tennessee. Sequencing was performed with immunoSEQ multiplex PCR; in TCRdb, only in-frame clones are kept and a portion is missing. The table includes approximately 2.5 million clones, approximately 92% detected once. V shed 3 bases, J shed 7 bases, and the junction held 12 bases outside the gene matches. This CDR3 has 16 residues. The V gene's germline CDR1 is SGHNT and CDR2 YYREEE (reference sequence). Sequencing input: naive CD4+ T cells sorted from blood. Subset noted: CD45RA+ positively selected. This TCR came from a man between 18 and 29 years old in good health. The rearrangement joins TRBV5-4 to TRBJ2-2; 7 nucleotides agree with TRBD2. CDR3 region: CASSSQRGDKVGELFF. The DNA of the CDR3 is TGTGCCAGCAGCTCCCAGCGGGGCGATAAAGTCGGGGAGCTGTTTTTT. The full variable domain, in which reference TRBV5-4 and TRBJ2-2 provide the parts outside the CDR3, is ETGVTQSPTHLIKTRGQQVTLRCSSQSGHNTVSWYQQALGQGPQFIFQYYREEENGRGNFPPRFSGLQFPNYSSELNVNALELDDSALYLCASSSQRGDKVGELFFGEGSRLTVL.